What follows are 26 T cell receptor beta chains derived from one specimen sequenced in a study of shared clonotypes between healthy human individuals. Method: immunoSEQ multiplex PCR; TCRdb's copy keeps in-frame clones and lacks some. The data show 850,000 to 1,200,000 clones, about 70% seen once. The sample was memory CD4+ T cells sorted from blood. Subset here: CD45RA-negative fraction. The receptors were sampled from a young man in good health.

The CDR3 here is CASSGDGGQPQHF. CDR3 DNA: TGTGCCAGCAGTGGAGACGGAGGTCAGCCCCAGCATTTT. The rearrangement links TRBV6-1 to TRBJ1-5; D is uncertain. Germline V gene data show CDR1 as MNHNS and CDR2 as SASEGT. The CDR3 is 13 residues long. V lost 4 bases and J 6 bases, leaving 10 bases between the germline ends.

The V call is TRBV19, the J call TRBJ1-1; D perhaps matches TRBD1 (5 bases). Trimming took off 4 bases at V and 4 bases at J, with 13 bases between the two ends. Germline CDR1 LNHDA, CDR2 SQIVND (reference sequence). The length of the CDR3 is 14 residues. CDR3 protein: CASSKPGSVTEAFF. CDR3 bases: TGTGCCAGTAGTAAGCCAGGGAGTGTCACTGAAGCTTTCTTT.

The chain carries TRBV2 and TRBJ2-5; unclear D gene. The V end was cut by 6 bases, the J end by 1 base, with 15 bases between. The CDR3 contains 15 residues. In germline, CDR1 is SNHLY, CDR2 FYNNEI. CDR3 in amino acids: CASSLQNRVQETQYF. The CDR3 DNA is TGTGCCAGCAGCCTACAGAACAGAGTCCAAGAGACCCAGTACTTC.

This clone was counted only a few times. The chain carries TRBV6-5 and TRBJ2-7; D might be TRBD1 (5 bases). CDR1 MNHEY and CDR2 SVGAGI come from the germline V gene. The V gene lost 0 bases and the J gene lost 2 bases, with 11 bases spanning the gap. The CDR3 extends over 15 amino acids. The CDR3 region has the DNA TGTGCCAGCAGTTACTCTTGGACAATGGCCTACGAGCAGTACTTC. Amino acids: CASSYSWTMAYEQYF.

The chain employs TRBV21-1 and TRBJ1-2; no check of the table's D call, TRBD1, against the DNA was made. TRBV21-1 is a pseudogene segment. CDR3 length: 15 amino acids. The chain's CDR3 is CASPKKGHIYGGYTF. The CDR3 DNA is TGTGCCAGCCCCAAAAAAGGACACATCTATGGCGGCTACACCTTC.

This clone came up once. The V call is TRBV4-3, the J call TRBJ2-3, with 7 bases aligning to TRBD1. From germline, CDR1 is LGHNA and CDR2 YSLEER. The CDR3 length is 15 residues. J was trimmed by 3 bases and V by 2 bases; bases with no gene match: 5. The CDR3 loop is CASSQMGQITDTQYF. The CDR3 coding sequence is TGCGCCAGCAGCCAAATGGGACAGATAACAGATACGCAGTATTTT.

The CDR3 region is CASSELAGETQYF. CDR3 coding DNA: TGTGCCAGCAGTGAACTAGCCGGGGAGACCCAGTACTTC. The genes are TRBV2 and TRBJ2-5, with D possibly being TRBD2 (5 bases). The germline gives CDR1 SNHLY, CDR2 FYNNEI. With 2 bases removed from V and 5 bases from J, the gap between germline ends came to 9 bases. The CDR3 sequence is 13 residues long.

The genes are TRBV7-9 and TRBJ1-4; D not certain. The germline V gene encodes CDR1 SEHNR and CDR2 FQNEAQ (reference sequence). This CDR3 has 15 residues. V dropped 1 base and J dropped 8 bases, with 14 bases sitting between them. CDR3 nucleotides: TGTGCCAGCAGCTTAGGAGCGAGGGATCAAGAAAAACTGTTTTTT. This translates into CASSLGARDQEKLFF. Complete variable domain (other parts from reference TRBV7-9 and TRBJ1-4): DTGVSQNPRHKITKRGQNVTFRCDPISEHNRLYWYRQTLGQGPEFLTYFQNEAQLEKSRLLSDRFSAERPKGSFSTLEIQRTEQGDSAMYLCASSLGARDQEKLFFGSGTQLSVL.

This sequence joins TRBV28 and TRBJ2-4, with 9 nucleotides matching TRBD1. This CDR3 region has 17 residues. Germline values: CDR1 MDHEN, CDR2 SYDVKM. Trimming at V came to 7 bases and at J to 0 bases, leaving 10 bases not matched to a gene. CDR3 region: CASKSFAGQGAKNIQYF. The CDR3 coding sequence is TGTGCCAGCAAAAGCTTTGCGGGACAGGGAGCCAAAAACATTCAGTACTTC. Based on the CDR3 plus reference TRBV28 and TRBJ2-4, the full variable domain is DVKVTQSSRYLVKRTGEKVFLECVQDMDHENMFWYRQDPGLGLRLIYFSYDVKMKEKGDIPEGYSVSREKKERFSLILESASTNQTSMYLCASKSFAGQGAKNIQYFGAGTRLSVL.

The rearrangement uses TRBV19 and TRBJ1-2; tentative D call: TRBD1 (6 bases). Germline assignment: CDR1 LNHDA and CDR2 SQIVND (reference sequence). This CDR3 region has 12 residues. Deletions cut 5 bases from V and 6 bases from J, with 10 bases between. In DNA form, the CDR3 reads TGTGCCAGTAGTTGGGCAGGGGATGGCTACACCTTC. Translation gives CASSWAGDGYTF.

CDR3 sequence: CASSSGGSNEKLFF. In DNA form, the CDR3 reads TGTGCCAGCAGTTCAGGGGGGAGTAATGAAAAACTGTTTTTT. The chain uses TRBV28 and TRBJ1-4; 7 bases line up with TRBD1. This CDR3 spans 14 amino acids. With 4 bases clipped from V and 4 bases from J, the junction kept 3 bases outside the gene matches. The germline gives CDR1 MDHEN, CDR2 SYDVKM.

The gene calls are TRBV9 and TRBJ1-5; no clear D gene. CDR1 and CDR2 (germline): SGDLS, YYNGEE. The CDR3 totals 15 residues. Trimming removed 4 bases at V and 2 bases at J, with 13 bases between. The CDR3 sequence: CASSTSPFGNQPQHF. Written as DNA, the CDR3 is TGTGCCAGCAGCACCAGCCCTTTTGGCAATCAGCCCCAGCATTTT.

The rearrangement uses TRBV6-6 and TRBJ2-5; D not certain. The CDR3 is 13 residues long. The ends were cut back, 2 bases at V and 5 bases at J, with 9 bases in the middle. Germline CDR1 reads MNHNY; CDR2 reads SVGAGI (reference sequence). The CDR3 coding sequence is TGTGCCAGCAGTTACCCACCCGGGGAGACCCAGTACTTC. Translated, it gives CASSYPPGETQYF.

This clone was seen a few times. The CDR3 DNA reads TGCAGTGCTACGCTCGTAGCTGAAGCTTTCTTT. It codes for CSATLVAEAFF. The rearrangement uses TRBV20-1 and TRBJ1-1; D remains unclear. The germline V and J ends were trimmed by 4 bases and 6 bases, with 9 bases remaining between them. CDR1 DFQATT and CDR2 SNEGSKA come from the germline V gene (reference sequence). This CDR3 spans 11 amino acids.

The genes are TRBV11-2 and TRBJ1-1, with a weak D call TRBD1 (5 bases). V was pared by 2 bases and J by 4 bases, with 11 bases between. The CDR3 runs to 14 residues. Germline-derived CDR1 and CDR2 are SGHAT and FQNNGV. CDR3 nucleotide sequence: TGTGCCAGCAGCTTACAGGGAGAGGGCACTGAAGCTTTCTTT. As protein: CASSLQGEGTEAFF.

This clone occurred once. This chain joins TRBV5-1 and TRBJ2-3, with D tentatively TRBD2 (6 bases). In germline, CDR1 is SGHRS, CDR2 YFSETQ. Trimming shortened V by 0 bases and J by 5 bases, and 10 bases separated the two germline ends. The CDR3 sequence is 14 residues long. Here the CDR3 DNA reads TGCGCCAGCAGCTTGGCGGGCGGGGTAGATACGCAGTATTTT. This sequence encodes CASSLAGGVDTQYF.

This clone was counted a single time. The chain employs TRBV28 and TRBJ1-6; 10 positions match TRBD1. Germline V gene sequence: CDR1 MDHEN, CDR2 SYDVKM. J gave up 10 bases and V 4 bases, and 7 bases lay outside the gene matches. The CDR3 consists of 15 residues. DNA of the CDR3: TGTGCCAGCAGTTCCCCTGGACAGGGGGACTCACCCCTCCACTTT. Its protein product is CASSSPGQGDSPLHF.

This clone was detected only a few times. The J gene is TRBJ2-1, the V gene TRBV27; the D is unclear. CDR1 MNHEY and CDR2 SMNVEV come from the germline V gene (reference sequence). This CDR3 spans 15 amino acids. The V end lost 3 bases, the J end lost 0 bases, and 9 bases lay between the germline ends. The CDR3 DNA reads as TGTGCCAGCAGTTTGAAGGGTGCCTCCTACAATGAGCAGTTCTTC. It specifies CASSLKGASYNEQFF.

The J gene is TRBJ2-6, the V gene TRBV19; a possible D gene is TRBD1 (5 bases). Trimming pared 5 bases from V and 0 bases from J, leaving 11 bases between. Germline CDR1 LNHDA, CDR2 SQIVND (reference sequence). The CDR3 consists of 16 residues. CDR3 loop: CASSDLRGSGANVLTF. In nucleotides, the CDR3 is TGTGCCAGTAGTGACTTAAGGGGCTCTGGGGCCAACGTCCTGACTTTC.

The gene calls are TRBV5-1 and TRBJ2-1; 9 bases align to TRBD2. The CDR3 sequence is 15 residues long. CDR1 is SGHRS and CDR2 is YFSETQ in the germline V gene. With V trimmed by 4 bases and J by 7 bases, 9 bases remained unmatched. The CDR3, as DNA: TGCGCCAGCAGCGGCGGTCTAGCGGGGCGAAATGAGCAGTTCTTC. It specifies CASSGGLAGRNEQFF. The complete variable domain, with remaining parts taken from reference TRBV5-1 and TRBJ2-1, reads KAGVTQTPRYLIKTRGQQVTLSCSPISGHRSVSWYQQTPGQGLQFLFEYFSETQRNKGNFPGRFSGRQFSNSRSEMNVSTLELGDSALYLCASSGGLAGRNEQFFGPGTRLTVL.

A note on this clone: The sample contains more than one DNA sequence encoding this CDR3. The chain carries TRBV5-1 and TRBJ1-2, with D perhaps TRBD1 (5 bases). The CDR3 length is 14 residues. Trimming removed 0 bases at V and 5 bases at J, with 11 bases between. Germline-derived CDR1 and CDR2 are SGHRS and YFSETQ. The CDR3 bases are TGCGCCAGCAGCTTGGCCGGGGGAGGATATGGCTACACCTTC. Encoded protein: CASSLAGGGYGYTF.

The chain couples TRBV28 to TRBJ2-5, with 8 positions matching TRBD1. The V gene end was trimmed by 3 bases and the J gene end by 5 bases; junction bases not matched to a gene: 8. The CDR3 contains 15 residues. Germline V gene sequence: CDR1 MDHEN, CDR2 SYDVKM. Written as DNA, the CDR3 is TGTGCCAGCAGTTTTCGGGCAGGGGGCCACGAGACCCAGTACTTC. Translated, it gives CASSFRAGGHETQYF.

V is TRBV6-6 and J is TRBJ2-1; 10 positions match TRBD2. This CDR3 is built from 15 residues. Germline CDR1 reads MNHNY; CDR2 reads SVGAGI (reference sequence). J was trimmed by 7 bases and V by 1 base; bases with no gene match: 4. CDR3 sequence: CASSYYGLAENEQFF. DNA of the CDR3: TGTGCCAGCAGTTACTACGGACTAGCGGAGAATGAGCAGTTCTTC.

The CDR3 nucleotides read TGTGCCAGCAGTTCCAACACAGGGTCTACCTACGAGCAGTACTTC. Its protein product is CASSSNTGSTYEQYF. The V and J genes are TRBV5-4 and TRBJ2-7; possibly TRBD1 for D (6 bases). V lost 5 bases to trimming and J lost 2 bases, with 17 bases between them. The CDR3 totals 15 residues. Germline CDR1 and CDR2: SGHNT and YYREEE (reference sequence).

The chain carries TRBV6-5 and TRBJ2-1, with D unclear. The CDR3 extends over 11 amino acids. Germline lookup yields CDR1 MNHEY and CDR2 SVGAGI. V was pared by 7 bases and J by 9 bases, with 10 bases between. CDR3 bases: TGTGCCAGCAACTATATCGGTGAGCAGTTCTTC. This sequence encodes CASNYIGEQFF.

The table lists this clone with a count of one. In nucleotides, the CDR3 is TGTGCCAGCAGCTTATCCGGGACTAGCGGGGTATATGAGCAGTTCTTC. Translating it yields CASSLSGTSGVYEQFF. The chain employs TRBV7-2 and TRBJ2-1; 13 bases are a match to TRBD2. Trimming cost V 2 bases and J 8 bases; bases outside gene matches: 6. This CDR3 spans 16 amino acids. Germline CDR1 is SGHTA and CDR2 is FQGNSA.